The entry below gives a single T cell receptor beta chain sequence along with its context. Its antigen is unknown. This entry comes from a study of shared clonotypes between healthy human individuals. Study-wide context: A few men and a couple of women, aged 18 to 49, were donors.

Sequencing used immunoSEQ multiplex PCR; TCRdb keeps in-frame clones, though not all of them. The sample holds fewer than 3 million clones; around 93% are singletons and the top ten take approximately 0.39%. Nashville, Tennessee was home to all donors, who were Caucasian adults. Points from the study as a whole: Deeper or shallower sequencing was expected to change how clonotypes are shared among donors.

CDR1 SGHRS and CDR2 YFSETQ come from the germline V gene. J was trimmed by 9 bases and V by 0 bases; bases with no gene match: 4. The CDR3 loop spans 15 amino acids. The sample taken for sequencing was naive CD4+ T cells from PBMCs. The subset: CD45RA+ positively selected. The rearrangement joins TRBV5-1 to TRBJ2-1; 12 bases align to TRBD2. The receptor comes from a man younger than 30 in good health. Some clones in this sample may be carry-over from other donors' samples. CDR3 sequence reads: CASSLASGRVIEQFF. In DNA, the CDR3 is TGCGCCAGCAGCTTGGCTAGCGGGAGGGTTATTGAGCAGTTCTTC.